These T cell receptor beta chains were read from a single sample in a study of cytomegalovirus exposure and HLA in healthy donors. Measured with immunoSEQ multiplex PCR; TCRdb has only the in-frame clones, and not every one. Here the sample spans about 150,000 clones, over 70% being singletons. Specimen: PBMCs. The receptors here all came from a man aged 25-45 years in good health and CMV-seronegative. The CDR3 runs from the conserved cysteine through the conserved F or W. A D gene is named only where the DNA matches it firmly. The size field is filled for only some rows; it gives once, few, many or a size class.

.	TRBV27	.	TRBJ2-7	CASSRGGVYEQYF	TGTGCCAGCAGTAGGGGGGGAGTCTACGAGCAGTACTTC
.	TRBV5-1	.	TRBJ1-5	CASSPGTHSNQPQHF	TGCGCCAGCAGCCCAGGGACTCATAGCAATCAGCCCCAGCATTTT
.	TRBV4-1	TRBD1	TRBJ1-5	CASSQAGTGSQHF	TGCGCCAGCAGCCAAGCCGGGACAGGGAGCCAGCATTTT
.	TRBV7-9	.	TRBJ1-1	CASSLSGGDTEAFF	TGTGCCAGCAGCTTATCCGGGGGAGACACTGAAGCTTTCTTT
once	TRBV30	TRBD1	TRBJ1-2	CAWSRDRVNYGYTF	TGTGCCTGGAGTAGGGACAGGGTTAACTATGGCTACACCTTC
.	TRBV7-8	TRBD1	TRBJ2-7	CASGLLPGQGAWEQYF	TGTGCCAGCGGCCTCCTCCCGGGACAGGGGGCGTGGGAGCAGTACTTC
.	TRBV30	.	TRBJ1-1	CAVAEYTEAFF	TGTGCCGTTGCGGAGTACACTGAAGCTTTCTTT
.	TRBV5-1	TRBD2	TRBJ2-1	CASSLGSGANEQFF	TGCGCCAGCAGCTTGGGTAGCGGGGCGAATGAGCAGTTCTTC
.	TRBV2	TRBD2	TRBJ2-1	CASSGQPFRTSRHNEQFF	TGTGCCAGCAGTGGACAACCGTTTAGGACTAGTAGGCACAATGAGCAGTTCTTC
once	TRBV7-7	.	TRBJ1-1	CASSPGGANTEAFF	TGTGCTAGCAGCCCGGGAGGAGCTAACACTGAAGCTTTCTTT
.	TRBV7-7	TRBD1	TRBJ1-5	CASSRDRYQPQHF	TGTGCCAGCAGCCGGGACAGGTATCAGCCCCAGCATTTT
.	TRBV28	.	TRBJ2-7	CASSLSPGLDEQYF	TGTGCCAGCAGTTTATCCCCCGGACTCGATGAGCAGTACTTC
.	TRBV5-1	TRBD2	TRBJ2-2	CASTELAGGPLNGELFF	TGCGCCAGCACCGAACTAGCGGGGGGGCCTTTAAACGGGGAGCTGTTTTTT
.	TRBV5-1	TRBD2	TRBJ2-7	CASSLAGGRHSYEQYF	TGCGCCAGCAGCTTGGCCGGCGGGAGGCACTCCTACGAGCAGTACTTC
.	TRBV7-9	.	TRBJ1-1	CASRVGGDTEAFF	TGTGCCAGCAGGGTGGGGGGTGACACTGAAGCTTTCTTT
.	TRBV7-2	.	TRBJ2-7	CASSQALEIGYEQYF	TGTGCCAGCAGCCAGGCCCTCGAAATCGGATACGAGCAGTACTTC
.	TRBV11-3	.	TRBJ1-1	CASSLGRGNTEAFF	TGTGCCAGCAGCTTGGGGAGGGGGAACACTGAAGCTTTCTTT
.	TRBV2	.	TRBJ1-5	CASRGWTNSNQPQHF	TGTGCCAGCAGAGGATGGACAAATAGCAATCAGCCCCAGCATTTT
.	TRBV16	TRBD1	TRBJ2-3	CASSQTGVSTDTQYF	TGTGCCAGCAGCCAAACAGGGGTATCCACAGATACGCAGTATTTT
.	TRBV6-6	.	TRBJ2-3	CASRLYTDTQYF	TGTGCCAGCAGACTATATACAGATACGCAGTATTTT
.	TRBV19	.	TRBJ2-7	CASNQFRAFYEQYF	TGTGCCAGTAATCAATTCAGGGCTTTCTACGAGCAGTACTTC
.	TRBV6-5	TRBD1	TRBJ2-7	CASSGQGANEQYF	TGTGCCAGCAGTGGCCAGGGGGCGAACGAGCAGTACTTC
many	TRBV28	.	TRBJ1-5	CASTLLWRGSNQPQHF	TGTGCCAGCACCCTCCTGTGGAGGGGAAGCAATCAGCCCCAGCATTTT
.	TRBV5-5	.	TRBJ2-1	CASSPKGGTYNEQFF	TGTGCCAGCAGCCCCAAGGGGGGGACCTACAATGAGCAGTTCTTC
.	TRBV6-1	.	TRBJ1-1	CASSSSRGTEAFF	TGTGCCAGCAGCTCCAGCAGAGGCACTGAAGCTTTCTTT
.	TRBV30	.	TRBJ2-3	CAWSGIYTQYF	TGTGCCTGGAGCGGGATCTATACGCAGTATTTT
.	TRBV6-1	.	TRBJ2-3	CASSEAWAGFTDTQYF	TGTGCCAGCAGTGAAGCATGGGCGGGATTCACAGATACGCAGTATTTT
few	TRBV6-1	TRBD1	TRBJ1-2	CASSLDRDYGYTF	TGTGCCAGCAGTCTGGACAGGGACTATGGCTACACCTTC
few	TRBV5-6	TRBD1	TRBJ2-5	CASSLRLQGQETQYF	TGTGCCAGCAGCTTGAGGTTACAGGGGCAAGAGACCCAGTACTTC
many	TRBV6-5	TRBD1	TRBJ1-3	CASSLNRGTGNTIYF	TGTGCCAGCAGCCTGAACAGGGGAACTGGAAACACCATATATTTT
.	TRBV7-2	TRBD2	TRBJ2-7	CASSLLLAGPSEQYF	TGTGCCAGCAGCTTACTCCTAGCGGGGCCTTCCGAGCAGTACTTC
.	TRBV9	.	TRBJ1-1	CASSFPLGEGRAEAFF	TGTGCCAGCAGCTTCCCCTTGGGGGAGGGCCGGGCTGAAGCTTTCTTT
.	TRBV6-5	.	TRBJ2-1	CASSYLQGGEQFF	TGTGCCAGCAGTTACCTTCAGGGGGGCGAGCAGTTCTTC
.	TRBV6-4	TRBD2	TRBJ2-3	CASRGLGGTDTQYF	TGTGCCAGCAGGGGACTAGGGGGAACAGATACGCAGTATTTT
.	TRBV15	.	TRBJ2-7	CATSKAVTSYEQYF	TGTGCCACCAGCAAGGCGGTAACGTCCTACGAGCAGTACTTC
few	TRBV2	TRBD1	TRBJ2-3	CAMGQGARTDTQYF	TGTGCCATGGGGCAGGGGGCTAGGACAGATACGCAGTATTTT
.	TRBV28	TRBD1	TRBJ1-2	CASRDPTGTGYGYTF	TGTGCCAGCAGGGATCCGACAGGGACGGGCTATGGCTACACCTTC
.	TRBV18	.	TRBJ1-3	CASSPPNAQGNTIYF	TGTGCCAGCTCACCCCCGAACGCTCAGGGAAACACCATATATTTT
.	TRBV4-1	.	TRBJ1-3	CASSQSHVRDTIYF	TGCGCCAGCAGCCAAAGTCATGTCCGGGACACCATATATTTT
.	TRBV7-9	.	TRBJ1-1	CASSSDMFAEAFF	TGTGCCAGCAGCTCAGACATGTTTGCTGAAGCTTTCTTT
.	TRBV5-1	TRBD1	TRBJ1-3	CASSPRDSSGNTIYF	TGCGCCAGCAGCCCCCGGGACAGCTCTGGAAACACCATATATTTT
.	TRBV6-6	.	TRBJ1-1	CASSPNTEAFF	TGTGCCAGCAGTCCAAACACTGAAGCTTTCTTT
.	TRBV28	TRBD1	TRBJ2-7	CASRDRGGYYEQYF	TGTGCCAGCAGGGACAGGGGCGGTTACTACGAGCAGTACTTC
few	TRBV19	.	TRBJ1-2	CASSMTRKSGYTF	TGTGCCAGTAGTATGACGCGGAAATCTGGCTACACCTTC
.	TRBV18	.	TRBJ2-2	CASSPDSNTGELFF	TGTGCCAGCTCACCCGACTCAAACACCGGGGAGCTGTTTTTT
.	TRBV4-2	.	TRBJ1-4	CASGPPGLTEKLFF	TGTGCCAGCGGACCTCCCGGACTGACTGAAAAACTGTTTTTT
.	TRBV7-6	.	TRBJ2-3	CASSLAPLGGGTDTQYF	TGTGCCAGCAGCTTAGCACCGCTGGGCGGCGGGACAGATACGCAGTATTTT